Sequencing of this TCR beta chain was carried out in a study of blood T cell repertoires in COVID-19. Looking at the study overall: Spain, Italy and the United States supplied samples that represented acute and convalescent COVID-19. From T cells, B-cell-depleted T cells, or PBMCs came the material, which was cDNA or gDNA.

CDR3 length: 17 residues. Germline V CDR1 and CDR2: MGHDK, SYGVNS. V was clipped by 4 bases and J by 7 bases; unmatched bases: 13. Per the original data handling: Reference gene primer amplification gave nucleated cell count estimates. TCRdb's copy holds only in-frame clones and misses some; the assay was immunoSEQ multiplex PCR. V and J calls and clone size are copied from that table; D and trimming were computed from the DNA. Of 100,000 to 150,000 clones listed, approximately 90% are singletons. Sequencing was carried out using peripheral blood. The gene calls are TRBV25-1 and TRBJ2-1; TRBD1 aligns across 10 bases. This clonotype was sampled from a man in his fifties with acute or convalescent COVID-19. CDR3 in DNA: TGTGCCAGCAGTGCAACTCCCGGGACAGGGGCGCGGAATGAGCAGTTCTTC. The encoded protein is CASSATPGTGARNEQFF.